This is a list of T cell receptor beta chains from one sample in a study of technical replicates of blood from a handful of donors. Measured with immunoSEQ multiplex PCR; TCRdb has only the in-frame clones, and not every one. The sample yields tens of thousands of clones, around 97% seen once. Sequenced material: T cells isolated from PBMCs. All receptors derive from a human donor in good health. CDR3s include the opening cysteine and the closing phenylalanine or tryptophan. A D gene is named only where the DNA matches it firmly. Clone size is not always given. Where it is, it says once, few, many or a class for expanded clones.

>NA|TRBV28|TRBD1|TRBJ2-1
TGTGCCAGCAGTTTTGTACAGTACAGGGGTCATGAGCAGTTCTTC
CASSFVQYRGHEQFF
>NA|TRBV19|TRBD2|TRBJ2-1
TGTGCCAGTATTGAGCCTAGCGGGAGGAATGAGCAGTTCTTC
CASIEPSGRNEQFF
>NA|TRBV9|TRBD1|TRBJ2-5
TGTGCCAGCAGCGTCACAGGGGGTGAGGAGACCCAGTACTTC
CASSVTGGEETQYF
>NA|TRBV4-2|TRBD2|TRBJ2-5
TGTGCCAGCAGCCAATATAGATTGGGGGTAGCGGGGGGGCTAGTCCCCGAGACCCAGTACTTC
CASSQYRLGVAGGLVPETQYF
>NA|TRBV7-6|NA|TRBJ2-7
TGTGCCAGCAGCCCCTCGGTTTTCCTTTATTACGAGCAGTACTTC
CASSPSVFLYYEQYF
>NA|TRBV5-4|NA|TRBJ2-7
TGTGCCAGCAGCTCCAAATTGCAGGGCCGGTTCGAGCAGTACTTC
CASSSKLQGRFEQYF
>NA|TRBV5-1|TRBD2|TRBJ2-1
TGCGCCAGCAGCTCGAATGCCGGGACTAGCGGAGAGCAGTTCTTC
CASSSNAGTSGEQFF
>NA|TRBV5-1|NA|TRBJ2-1
TGCGCCAGCAGCTCGAGGGGGAGCGGAGCCTACAATGAGCAGTTCTTC
CASSSRGSGAYNEQFF
>once|TRBV7-3|NA|TRBJ2-2
TGTGCCAGCAGCTTTGATAGTGGGGCGGACACCGGGGAGCTGTTTTTT
CASSFDSGADTGELFF
>NA|TRBV28|NA|TRBJ2-3
TGTGCCAGCACTTGGGAGTCTAGAGTGACAGATACGCAGTATTTT
CASTWESRVTDTQYF
>once|TRBV4-2|NA|TRBJ2-4
TGTGCCAGCAGCCAAGCAGAGGGCGGCAGCAAAAACATTCAGTACTTC
CASSQAEGGSKNIQYF
>NA|TRBV9|TRBD1|TRBJ2-5
TGTGCCAGCAGCGAGGGACAGGGGAGTAGAGAGACCCAGTACTTC
CASSEGQGSRETQYF
>NA|TRBV2|NA|TRBJ2-1
TGTGCCAGCTGTGTAGGGACAATCAATGAGCAGTTCTTC
CASCVGTINEQFF
>NA|TRBV7-9|NA|TRBJ1-1
TGTGCCAGCAGCTTAGGTGGAGGGGACCACACTGAAGCTTTCTTT
CASSLGGGDHTEAFF
>NA|TRBV7-9|TRBD2|TRBJ2-1
TGTGCCGCTCGGGAGGGGTCTGGCAATGAGCAGTTCTTC
CAAREGSGNEQFF
>NA|TRBV2|NA|TRBJ2-1
TGTGCCAGCCCCCAGGTAAATAGCGAAAGCTCCTACAATGAGCAGTTCTTC
CASPQVNSESSYNEQFF
>once|TRBV30|NA|TRBJ1-4
TGTGCCTGGAGTGATAGTAGTGAAAAACTGTTTTTT
CAWSDSSEKLFF
>NA|TRBV6-1|TRBD1|TRBJ2-7
TGTGCCAGCAGTGACCAGGGCAGGGGGACCTCCTACGAGCAGTACTTC
CASSDQGRGTSYEQYF
>once|TRBV7-2|NA|TRBJ2-5
TGTGCCAGCAGCTTACAGGGTTGGGAGACCCAGTACTTC
CASSLQGWETQYF
>NA|TRBV6-1|NA|TRBJ2-1
TGTGCCAGCAGGGACAGCCCAGGGAGCTACAATGAGCAGTTCTTC
CASRDSPGSYNEQFF
>NA|TRBV14|NA|TRBJ1-4
TGTGCCAGCAGCCAAGTACAGGGCCTCAATGAAAAACTGTTTTTT
CASSQVQGLNEKLFF
>NA|TRBV27|TRBD1|TRBJ1-4
TGTGCCAGCAGTCCCGGGACAGGAGGTGAAAAACTGTTTTTT
CASSPGTGGEKLFF
>NA|TRBV4-1|TRBD2|TRBJ2-3
TGCGCCAGCAGCCAAGATAGGGCCGGGGGGGCGGTAAGAGATACGCAGTATTTT
CASSQDRAGGAVRDTQYF
>few|TRBV10-1|TRBD2|TRBJ2-5
TGCGCCAGCAGTGACGGCCTAGCGGGGCCGTGGGAGACCCAGTACTTC
CASSDGLAGPWETQYF
>NA|TRBV4-2|TRBD2|TRBJ2-1
TGTGCCAGCAGCCAAGATCGGGGGGGCGAGGAGCAGTTCTTC
CASSQDRGGEEQFF
>NA|TRBV9|NA|TRBJ1-1
TGTGCCAGCAGCGGTCTTGGCGGACTTGGGACTGAAGCTTTCTTT
CASSGLGGLGTEAFF
>NA|TRBV29-1|TRBD1|TRBJ2-5
TGCAGCGGGACAGGGGATACCGAGACCCAGTACTTC
CSGTGDTETQYF
>NA|TRBV19|NA|TRBJ1-1
TGTGCCAGTATAACAGAATCAATGAACACTGAAGCTTTCTTT
CASITESMNTEAFF
>NA|TRBV2|TRBD2|TRBJ2-5
TGTGCCAGCAGTGAACGCCCTAGCGGGGCAGAGACCCAGTACTTC
CASSERPSGAETQYF
>NA|TRBV6-5|NA|TRBJ1-3
TGTGCCAGCAGTTACTCGAAGGGGCCTAGTGGAAACACCATATATTTT
CASSYSKGPSGNTIYF
>NA|TRBV5-1|NA|TRBJ2-7
TGCGCCAGCAGCTTCGGCTCCTACGAGCAGTACTTC
CASSFGSYEQYF
>NA|TRBV10-3|NA|TRBJ2-2
TGTGCCATCAGTGAGTTAAACATCGCGAACACCGGGGAGCTGTTTTTT
CAISELNIANTGELFF
>NA|TRBV4-1|NA|TRBJ1-2
TGCGCCAGCAGCCAAGATGGGGCTCCAGGGTTTCGAGGCTACACCTTC
CASSQDGAPGFRGYTF
>NA|TRBV29-1|TRBD1|TRBJ1-6
TGCAGCGTGGGGGTGATGGGACAGGGGACCCCCGTGAGGATTTCACCCCTCCACTTT
CSVGVMGQGTPVRISPLHF
>NA|TRBV6-1|TRBD1|TRBJ1-1
TGTGCCAGCAGTGAAATTCTTGGGACAGGTTTAACTGAAGCTTTCTTT
CASSEILGTGLTEAFF
>NA|TRBV19|NA|TRBJ2-3
TGTGCCAGTAGTATAGCTACCACAGATACGCAGTATTTT
CASSIATTDTQYF
>NA|TRBV5-4|NA|TRBJ1-1
TGTGCCAGCAGCTTGTTTACAGACCACAACACTGAAGCTTTCTTT
CASSLFTDHNTEAFF
>NA|TRBV5-5|TRBD2|TRBJ2-1
TGTGCCAGCAGCGCCCCGGGACTAGGGGATGAGCAGTTCTTC
CASSAPGLGDEQFF
>once|TRBV10-3|NA|TRBJ1-6
TGTGCCATCAGTGAGTCTAAAGCTGCGGGGGCCAATCCGGCCTCACCCCTCCACTTT
CAISESKAAGANPASPLHF
>NA|TRBV19|TRBD1|TRBJ1-2
TGTGCCAGTAGTATTTATACGACAGGGGAAGGCTACACCTTC
CASSIYTTGEGYTF
>few|TRBV4-1|TRBD2|TRBJ2-1
TGCGCCAGCAAAGCGGGGGGGAGGTACAATGAGCAGTTCTTC
CASKAGGRYNEQFF
>few|TRBV2|NA|TRBJ1-1
TGTGCCAGCAGTGAACGGGTAGGGAACACTGAAGCTTTCTTT
CASSERVGNTEAFF
>once|TRBV4-1|NA|TRBJ2-7
TGCGCCAGCAGCCAAGGCGAAGCGGCTACCTACGAGCAGTACTTC
CASSQGEAATYEQYF
>NA|TRBV11-2|NA|TRBJ2-3
TGTGCCAGCAGCTTATCCCCTACGCGCACAGATACGCAGTATTTT
CASSLSPTRTDTQYF
>NA|TRBV9|NA|TRBJ2-5
TGTGCCAGCAGCGTAGCCGGGGGTGAGACCCAGTACTTC
CASSVAGGETQYF
>NA|TRBV6-6|NA|TRBJ2-3
TGTGCCAGCAGTTACGCGGAATACAGCACAGATACGCAGTATTTT
CASSYAEYSTDTQYF
>NA|TRBV7-9|NA|TRBJ1-1
TGTGCCAGCAGCTTACTTGATGAGACTTGGGCTTTCTTT
CASSLLDETWAFF
>NA|TRBV5-1|TRBD2|TRBJ2-7
TGCGCCAGCAGCTTGAGTGGGGGGACTAGAGAACACGAGCAGTACTTC
CASSLSGGTREHEQYF
>NA|TRBV27|TRBD1|TRBJ1-5
TGTGCCAGCAGTTCTCGCAGGGGGTACGATCAGCCCCAGCATTTT
CASSSRRGYDQPQHF
>NA|TRBV5-7|TRBD1|TRBJ2-1
TGTGCCAGCAGCTCACAGGGGCCTCTGGACAATGAGCAGTTCTTC
CASSSQGPLDNEQFF
>NA|TRBV5-1|TRBD2|TRBJ2-1
TGCGCCAGCAGCCGCGACCAGCGGGGGGCCCACAATGAGCAGTTCTTC
CASSRDQRGAHNEQFF
>few|TRBV19|NA|TRBJ2-2
TGTGCCAGTAGTATTCTAGAGAACACCGGGGAGCTGTTTTTT
CASSILENTGELFF
>NA|TRBV6-5|NA|TRBJ2-3
TGTGCCAGCACGGAGGTAGCGGACGCAGATACGCAGTATTTT
CASTEVADADTQYF